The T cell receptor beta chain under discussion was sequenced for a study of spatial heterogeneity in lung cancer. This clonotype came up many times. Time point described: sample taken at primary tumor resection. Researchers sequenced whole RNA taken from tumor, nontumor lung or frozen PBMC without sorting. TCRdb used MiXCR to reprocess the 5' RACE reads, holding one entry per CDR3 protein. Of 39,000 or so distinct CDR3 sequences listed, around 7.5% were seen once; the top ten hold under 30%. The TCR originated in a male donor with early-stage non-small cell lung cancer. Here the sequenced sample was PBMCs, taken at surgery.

CDR3 nucleotide sequence: TGCAGCGTTCATTCCAGGGGGCACGTTGAAGCTTTCTTT. Amino acid sequence: CSVHSRGHVEAFF. This chain links TRBV29-1 with TRBJ1-1, with TRBD1 matching over 8 bases. There are 13 residues in the CDR3. J lost 7 bases, V lost 5 bases, and 9 bases had no gene match. CDR1 is SQVTM and CDR2 is ANQGSEA in the germline V gene.